This entry features one T cell receptor (beta chain) sequence. Its antigen is as yet unknown. This record belongs to a study of cytomegalovirus exposure and HLA in healthy donors. Study results and limitations: Per a prior analysis, the majority of TCR beta V segments were productive roughly 90% or roughly 30% of the time.

V lost 5 bases, J lost 2 bases, and 5 bases stayed unmatched. The CDR3 consists of 14 residues. Germline assignment: CDR1 SGHTA and CDR2 FQGNSA. PCR amplification relied on 60 Vbeta primers (plus 13 Jbeta primers). The data were produced by immunoSEQ multiplex PCR, yet TCRdb's version contains in-frame clones alone and is incomplete. The data show approximately 170,000 clones, 60% to 85% seen once. The rearrangement links TRBV7-2 to TRBJ1-2; 7 bases agree with TRBD1. The sequencing input was PBMCs. This TCR derives from a female donor in good health and CMV-seronegative. The CDR3 here is CASSAGQQNYGYTF. The CDR3 nucleotides are TGTGCCAGCAGCGCGGGACAGCAAAACTATGGCTACACCTTC.